This T cell receptor (beta chain) is drawn from a study of T cells in Graves' hyperthyroidism and ophthalmopathy. Notes on the study in general: For ophthalmopathy, model prediction preceded onset by a median about 6.4 months. Stable hyperthyroidism and ophthalmopathy were separated using 13 V-J signatures.

TCR beta CDR3 regions were amplified from RNA transcripts. The HTBI set primed first-round TCR CDR3 RT-PCR. Each CDR3 protein is one row after TCRdb ran MiXCR on the multiplex PCR reads. The sample has 45,000 to 55,000 distinct CDR3 sequences, about 53% seen once; the top ten hold 34%. Remarks on this clonotype: Its antigen is not identified.

Stable Graves' hyperthyroidism meant no ophthalmopathy progression within 18 months. Hyperthyroidism in the patients, aged 18 to 65, was newly diagnosed and under 2 months in duration. Sequenced input: peripheral blood or thyroid tissue (not recorded which). The source of this sequence is a man between 18 and 29 years old with Graves' hyperthyroidism.

The chain's CDR3 is CASSEATAGVDEAFF. For the CDR3, the DNA is TGCGCCAGCAGTGAAGCCACGGCAGGGGTGGATGAAGCTTTCTTT. J is TRBJ1-1 and V is TRBV10-2, with D perhaps matching TRBD1 (6 bases). Trimming cost V 3 bases and J 7 bases, with 18 bases left between them. Germline V CDR1 and CDR2: WSHSY, SAAADI. The CDR3 totals 15 residues.